This T cell receptor beta chain was sequenced for a study of cytomegalovirus exposure and HLA in healthy donors. Concerning this clone: Its antigen is unknown. A junction end diverges from the germline sequence, so it may reflect a read error.

A multiplex PCR was run with 60 Vbeta primers and 13 Jbeta primers. The data were produced by immunoSEQ multiplex PCR, yet TCRdb's version contains in-frame clones alone and is incomplete. Here the sample spans approximately 190,000 clones, around 80% being singletons. Germline CDR1 SSHAT, CDR2 FNYEAQ (reference sequence). There are 13 residues in the CDR3. Study-wide results and limits: The study dropped some indistinguishable V segments, TRBV6-2 and TRBV6-3 among them. A missense DCLRE1C variant was associated with V- and J-gene trimming of TCR beta chains in a later analysis, and an independent cohort replicated the association. A highly shared variant cluster was judged a likely technical artifact. The HLA-A and HLA-B alleles of most subjects were reportedly predicted accurately from TCR beta sequences.

The gene calls are TRBV7-7 and TRBJ2-3; a possible D gene is TRBD1 (6 bases). The sequenced material came from PBMCs. This TCR derives from a man aged 35-49 years in good health and CMV-seropositive. CDR3 residues: CASSSWGPDTQYF. CDR3 nucleotide sequence: TGTGCTAGCAGCTCGTGGGGGCCAGATACGCAGTATTTT.